The clone carrying this T cell receptor (beta chain) came up a few times. This specimen comes from a study of blood T cell repertoires in COVID-19. The CDR3 length is 15 residues. V lost 0 bases, J lost 3 bases, and 12 bases lay in between. Germline CDR1 reads SGDLS; CDR2 reads YYNGEE. Original handling: Reference gene primer amplification gave nucleated cell count estimates. Libraries were prepared by immunoSEQ multiplex PCR; TCRdb keeps only in-frame clonotypes and omits some of them. D and trimming come from the DNA, and the V and J calls and clone size come from that table. The sample lists around 53,000 clones, around 84% occurring once.

This TCR derives from a man between 70 and 80 years old with active COVID-19. This sequence joins TRBV9 and TRBJ1-1, with a tentative D call TRBD1 (5 bases). Input material: peripheral blood. DNA for the CDR3: TGTGCCAGCAGCGTAGCAGGTCAGGGTCACACTGAAGCTTTCTTT. This sequence encodes CASSVAGQGHTEAFF.